This entry features one T cell receptor beta chain sequence. As yet, its antigen is unknown. Germline values: CDR1 SGDLS, CDR2 YYNGEE. This CDR3 has 15 residues. V was pared by 3 bases and J by 5 bases, with 9 bases of the junction left unmatched. This record comes from a study of cytomegalovirus exposure and HLA in healthy donors. General observations from the study: Rare TCR sequences dominated, though some public TCRs recurred in many donors. V- and J-gene trimming of TCR beta was linked (in a later analysis) to a missense DCLRE1C variant.

The PCR made use of 60 Vbeta and 13 Jbeta primers. Authors' data handling: About 11 million of 80 million to 85 million unique TCR beta chains were shared, per a later count. Libraries were prepared by immunoSEQ multiplex PCR; TCRdb keeps only in-frame clonotypes and omits some of them. V and J calls plus clone size are reproduced from that table; the DNA served to infer D and trimming. The data contain 200,000 to 250,000 clones, approximately 84% of them seen just once; the ten biggest clones take up around 0.57%. V is TRBV9 and J is TRBJ1-2, with 8 bases aligning to TRBD1. The clonotype was recovered from a middle-aged woman in good health and CMV-seronegative. The sequencing input was PBMCs. The CDR3 bases are TGTGCCAGCAGCGGAGAAGGACAGGGCAGATATGGCTACACCTTC. This codes for CASSGEGQGRYGYTF.